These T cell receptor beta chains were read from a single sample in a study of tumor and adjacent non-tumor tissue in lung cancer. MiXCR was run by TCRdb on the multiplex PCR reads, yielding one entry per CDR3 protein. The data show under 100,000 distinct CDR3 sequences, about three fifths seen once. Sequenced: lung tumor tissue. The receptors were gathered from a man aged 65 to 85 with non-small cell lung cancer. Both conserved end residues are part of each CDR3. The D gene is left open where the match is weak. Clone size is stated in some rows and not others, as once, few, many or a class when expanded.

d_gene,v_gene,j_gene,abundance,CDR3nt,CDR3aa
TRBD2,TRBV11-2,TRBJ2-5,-,TGTGCCAGCAGCTTAGTGGCTAGCGGGATAGTCGTGGAGACCCAGTACTTC,CASSLVASGIVVETQYF
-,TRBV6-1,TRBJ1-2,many,TGTGCCAGCATCGTTGTCGGGGGGCTTCTGGATGGCTACACCTTC,CASIVVGGLLDGYTF
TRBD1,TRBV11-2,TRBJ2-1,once,TGTGCCAGTAGCTTCGGGACAGCATCCATAATGGATGAGCAGTTCTTC,CASSFGTASIMDEQFF
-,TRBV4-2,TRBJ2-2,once,TGTGACAGCAGCCAAGCCGCGGCTAGCGTTGAGGGGGGCGGGGAGCTGTTTTTT,CDSSQAAASVEGGGELFF
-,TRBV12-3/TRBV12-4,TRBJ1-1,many,TGTGCCAGCAGTTTAGTGGTTCGCTCCGAAGCTTTCTTT,CASSLVVRSEAFF
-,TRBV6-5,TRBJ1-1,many,TGTGCCAGCAAATTGGGACCGGGAACAACTGAAGCTTTCTTT,CASKLGPGTTEAFF
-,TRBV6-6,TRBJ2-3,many,TGTGCCAGCAGTTACCGGCTAGATACGCAGTATTTT,CASSYRLDTQYF
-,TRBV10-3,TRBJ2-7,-,TGTGCCATCAGCTTGATCATGGGGGGCAGGTACGAGCAGTACTTC,CAISLIMGGRYEQYF
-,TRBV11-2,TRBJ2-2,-,TGTGCCAGCAGCCCACTAGGACCACGCGGGGAGCTGATATTT,CASSPLGPRGELIF
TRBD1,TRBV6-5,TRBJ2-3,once,TGTGCCAGCTGCCGGGGGACAGGGGGCGCAGCAGATACACAGTATTTT,CASCRGTGGAADTQYF
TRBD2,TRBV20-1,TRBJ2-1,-,TGCAGTGCTAAAGGGCTAGGGCGGGGGAAGAATGAGCAGTCCTTC,CSAKGLGRGKNEQSF
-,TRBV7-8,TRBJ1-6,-,TGTGCCGGCAGGCGGGGCGGCCAAGGCTACAATAATTCAGCCCTCCACTTT,CAGRRGGQGYNNSALHF
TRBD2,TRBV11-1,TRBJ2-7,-,TGTGCCAGCAGCTTCGCGGGGCAGGTTTCTAGCGGGGGGGCGCGTGAGCAGTACTTC,CASSFAGQVSSGGAREQYF
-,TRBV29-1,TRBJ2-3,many,TGCAGCGTTGAACATGAGCGGCTTAGCACAGATACGCAGTATTTT,CSVEHERLSTDTQYF
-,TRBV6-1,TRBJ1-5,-,TGTGCCAGCGGACAGCATAGCAATCAGCCCCAGCATTTT,CASGQHSNQPQHF
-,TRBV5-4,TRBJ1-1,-,TGTGCCAGAAGACCTGGGATTGGCACTGAAGTTTTCTTT,CARRPGIGTEVFF
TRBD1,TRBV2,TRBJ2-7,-,TGTGCCAGCTGTCCCGTGACAGGGTTCTCCTACGAGCAGTACTTC,CASCPVTGFSYEQYF
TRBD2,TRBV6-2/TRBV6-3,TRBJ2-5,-,TGTGCCAGCAGTTACCCCATATTGGCGGGGGGCCAAGAGACCCAGTACTTC,CASSYPILAGGQETQYF
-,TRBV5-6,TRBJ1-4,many,TGTGCCAGCAGCCGGAAGGGAGGAAAACTGTTTTTT,CASSRKGGKLFF
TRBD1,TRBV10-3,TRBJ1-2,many,TGTGCCGCCTCTGGACAGGGTGAGAGCGGCTACACCTTC,CAASGQGESGYTF
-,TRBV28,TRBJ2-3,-,TGTGCCAGCGGTTTCACCCAGGGGGGGCCACCAGATACGCAGTATTTT,CASGFTQGGPPDTQYF
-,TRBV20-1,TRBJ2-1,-,TGCAGTGCTGGAGATCATGCCGGGAGTCGCGACAATGAGCAGTTTTTC,CSAGDHAGSRDNEQFF
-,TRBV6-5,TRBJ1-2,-,TGTGCCAGTAGTCACAAGGGTTTGGCTGGGATCCACGGCTACACCTTC,CASSHKGLAGIHGYTF
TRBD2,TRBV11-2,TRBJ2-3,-,TGTGTCAGCAGCTTAGATCGGAATAGCGGGGATACGCAGTATTTT,CVSSLDRNSGDTQYF
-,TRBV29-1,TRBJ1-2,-,TGCAGCGGTGGCCGCCCAGGGACCTATGGCTACACTTTC,CSGGRPGTYGYTF
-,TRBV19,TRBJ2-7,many,TGTGCCAGTAGTATCTTCCCGAGAGCCGAGCAGTACTTC,CASSIFPRAEQYF
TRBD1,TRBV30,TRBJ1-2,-,TGTCCCTGGAGGGGACAGGGGGCGAAGGGCTATGGCTACACCTTC,CPWRGQGAKGYGYTF
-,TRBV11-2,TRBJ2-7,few,TGTACCAGCAGCCCCACAGGCTACGAACAGTACTTC,CTSSPTGYEQYF
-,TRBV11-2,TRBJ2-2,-,TGTGCCAGCAGCACCTTAGGGGCCACCGTGGAGCTGTTTTTT,CASSTLGATVELFF
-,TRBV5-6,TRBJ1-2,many,TGTGCCAGCAGCTTGGCCCTGGGGGCGTCGGACGGCCACACCTTC,CASSLALGASDGHTF
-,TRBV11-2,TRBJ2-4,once,TGTGCCAGCAGTTTAGACTGGCGGGGAGTTGGTCGGAAGATTCAGTACTTC,CASSLDWRGVGRKIQYF
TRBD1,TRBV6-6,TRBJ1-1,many,TGTGCCAGCAGTTCGCTGACAGGGGAGAACACTGAAGCTTTCTTT,CASSSLTGENTEAFF